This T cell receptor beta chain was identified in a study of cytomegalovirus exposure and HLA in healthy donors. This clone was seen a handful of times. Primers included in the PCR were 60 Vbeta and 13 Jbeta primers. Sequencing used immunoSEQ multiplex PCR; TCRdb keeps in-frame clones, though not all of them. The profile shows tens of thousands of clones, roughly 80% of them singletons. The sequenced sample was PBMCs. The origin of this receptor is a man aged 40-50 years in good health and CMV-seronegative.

In DNA, the CDR3 is TGTGCCAGTAGTAAAAGCCCCGGGGAGACCCAGTACTTC. It encodes CASSKSPGETQYF. This chain uses TRBV19 with TRBJ2-5; D gene ambiguous. V was cut by 4 bases and J by 5 bases, with 11 bases left in between. Per the germline V gene, CDR1 is LNHDA and CDR2 is SQIVND (reference sequence). This CDR3 is built from 13 residues.